This TCR beta chain was sequenced for a study of cytomegalovirus exposure and HLA in healthy donors. With respect to this clone: Its target is not known.

V gave up 6 bases and J gave up 13 bases; unmatched junction bases: 8. Germline loops: CDR1 MNHEY, CDR2 SMNVEV (reference sequence). The length of the CDR3 is 12 residues. PCR was performed using 60 Vbeta and 13 Jbeta primers. Generated by immunoSEQ multiplex PCR, the TCRdb table keeps only in-frame clones and is missing some. The sample lists approximately 140,000 clones, 70% to 80% occurring once. Study-wide results and limits: Cytomegalovirus association was assigned to more than 150 TCR beta chains.

The receptor's source is a man aged 18-30 years in good health and CMV-seronegative. The rearrangement joins TRBV27 to TRBJ2-1; the match to TRBD2 covers 8 bases. The sequenced sample consisted of PBMCs. CDR3 region: CASSLGGGQQFF. The CDR3 nucleotides are TGTGCCAGCAGCCTCGGGGGGGGCCAACAGTTCTTC.